Listed here are 21 T cell receptor beta chains from one sample, sequenced in a study of blood T cell repertoires in COVID-19. Measured with immunoSEQ multiplex PCR; TCRdb has only the in-frame clones, and not every one. Of about 180,000 clones listed, 90% are singletons. What was sequenced was peripheral blood. The source is a man aged 45-65 years with acute or convalescent COVID-19.

V usage is TRBV28 and J usage is TRBJ1-1; D is unresolved. Germline CDR1 and CDR2: MDHEN and SYDVKM. This CDR3 contains 13 residues. V was pared by 6 bases and J by 1 base, with 9 bases between. For the CDR3, the DNA is TGTGCCAGCAGACGTGAGAGGAACACTGAAGCTTTCTTT. Protein sequence: CASRRERNTEAFF.

The chain couples TRBV11-1 to TRBJ1-2; D uncertain. This CDR3 is built from 15 residues. Trimming took off 7 bases at V and 3 bases at J, with 18 bases between the two ends. Germline loops: CDR1 SGHAT, CDR2 FQDESV (reference sequence). In DNA, the CDR3 is TGTGCCAGCACCCCGGCCGGGGAACCCTACTATGGCTACACCTTC. Translating it yields CASTPAGEPYYGYTF.

The J gene is TRBJ2-7, the V gene TRBV6-6; TRBD2 agrees at 9 bases. This CDR3 is 12 amino acids long. The germline V gene has CDR1 MNHNY and CDR2 SVGAGI (reference sequence). V lost 6 bases and J lost 4; bases outside the gene matches: 1. CDR3 region: CASRAGGYEQYF. CDR3 nucleotide sequence: TGTGCCAGCAGAGCGGGAGGATACGAGCAGTACTTC.

The chain carries TRBV6-5 and TRBJ1-1; D is perhaps TRBD1 (5 bases). The CDR3 extends over 14 amino acids. With 6 bases removed from V and 3 bases from J, the gap between germline ends came to 14 bases. The germline V gene has CDR1 MNHEY and CDR2 SVGAGI. The DNA of the CDR3 is TGTGCCAGCAGACGGACAAGCGGGGACACTGAAGCTTTCTTT. Encoded protein: CASRRTSGDTEAFF.

The chain recombines TRBV7-2 with TRBJ2-1; D ambiguous. The CDR3 spans 14 residues. The V gene lost 0 bases and the J gene lost 7 bases, with 10 bases spanning the gap. Germline V gives CDR1 SGHTA, CDR2 FQGNSA. The CDR3 loop reads CASSLAYRENEQFF. The CDR3 nucleotides are TGTGCCAGCAGCTTAGCATATCGAGAAAATGAGCAGTTCTTC.

The chain employs TRBV12-3 or TRBV12-4 and TRBJ2-1; TRBD1 aligns across 7 bases. Losses at the gene ends were 1 base for V and 9 bases for J; bases not matched to a gene: 3. The CDR3 sequence is 13 residues long. The CDR3 nucleotides are TGTGCCAGCAGTTTAGGGACAGGAGGTGAGCAGTTCTTC. This translates into CASSLGTGGEQFF.

V usage is TRBV24-1 and J usage is TRBJ2-1; D perhaps matches TRBD1 (6 bases). Trimming stripped 0 bases from V and 8 bases from J, with 10 bases between. The CDR3 loop spans 14 amino acids. The V gene's germline CDR1 is KGHDR and CDR2 SFDVKD. In DNA, the CDR3 is TGTGCCACCAGTGATTTGCATAGGGGGTATGAGCAGTTCTTC. Translating gives CATSDLHRGYEQFF.

A single count supports this clone. This chain connects TRBV6-5 to TRBJ2-7; the match to TRBD2 covers 7 bases. CDR3 length equals 15 residues. Germline trimming cut 7 bases from V and 7 bases from J; bases unmatched to any gene: 16. Germline loops: CDR1 MNHEY, CDR2 SVGAGI. The CDR3 bases are TGTGCCAGCACCTCTTCGGGGGGACCGCGAGGGGAGCAGTACGTC. Translated, it gives CASTSSGGPRGEQYV.

The rearrangement links TRBV28 to TRBJ1-2, with 7 bases identical to TRBD1. Per the germline V gene, CDR1 is MDHEN and CDR2 is SYDVKM. With V trimmed by 5 bases and J by 7 bases, 13 bases remained unmatched. The CDR3 covers 15 residues. CDR3 amino acids: CASSNRDSFTIGYTF. The DNA for the CDR3 is TGTGCCAGCAGTAACCGGGACAGTTTCACGATTGGCTACACCTTC.

The V gene is TRBV6-5, the J gene TRBJ1-1; D may be TRBD1 (6 bases). Trimming shortened V by 6 bases and J by 1 base, and 9 bases separated the two germline ends. Germline V gives CDR1 MNHEY, CDR2 SVGAGI. The CDR3 runs 13 residues. CDR3: CASRSTGNTEAFF. CDR3 DNA: TGTGCCAGCAGATCGACAGGGAACACTGAAGCTTTCTTT.

The J gene is TRBJ1-5, the V gene TRBV7-2; D gene unclear. In germline, CDR1 is SGHTA, CDR2 FQGNSA. The CDR3 has 12 residues. Deletions cut 5 bases from V and 6 bases from J, with 8 bases between. CDR3 loop: CASSPSGQPQHF. CDR3 bases: TGTGCCAGCAGCCCAAGCGGTCAGCCCCAGCATTTT.

This chain links TRBV4-1 with TRBJ1-3; D is uncertain. The germline CDR1 and CDR2 sequences are MGHRA and YSYEKL. V lost 0 bases and J lost 4, with 16 bases in between. The CDR3 has 17 residues. CDR3 sequence (DNA): TGCGCCAGCAGCCAAGATAGGGAGGGAGTAGGGGGAAACACCATATATTTT. Its translation is CASSQDREGVGGNTIYF.

The chain couples TRBV3-1 (or the pseudogene TRBV3-2) to TRBJ2-2; TRBD1 matches at 8 bases. Germline-derived CDR1 and CDR2 are LGHDT and YNNKEL (reference sequence). This CDR3 region has 15 residues. J gave up 4 bases and V 2 bases, and 3 bases lay outside the gene matches. In nucleotides, the CDR3 is TGTGCCAGCAGCCAATGGGACAGGCTCACCGGGGAGCTGTTTTTT. This codes for CASSQWDRLTGELFF.

This chain uses TRBV27 with TRBJ2-3; a weak D match, TRBD1 (7 bases). Germline CDR1 MNHEY, CDR2 SMNVEV (reference sequence). V gave up 2 bases and J gave up 3 bases, with 12 bases separating them. The CDR3 runs to 15 residues. CDR3: CASSLQGGRTDTQYF. The CDR3 DNA follows: TGTGCCAGCAGTTTACAGGGGGGAAGGACAGATACGCAGTATTTT.

V usage is TRBV27 and J usage is TRBJ2-7, with 11 bases that match TRBD2. CDR1 MNHEY and CDR2 SMNVEV come from the germline V gene (reference sequence). There are 15 residues in the CDR3. With 4 bases clipped from V and 0 bases from J, the junction kept 2 bases outside the gene matches. CDR3 protein: CASSSGTSGSYEQYF. For the CDR3, the DNA is TGTGCCAGCAGTTCCGGGACTAGCGGCTCCTACGAGCAGTACTTC.

This clone came up a few times. The J gene is TRBJ1-5, the V gene TRBV2, with D perhaps TRBD1 (6 bases). CDR1 is SNHLY, CDR2 FYNNEI, per germline. This CDR3 is 14 amino acids long. Trimming took 6 bases from V and 4 from J, leaving 13 bases between them. CDR3: CASRSRGINQPQHF. The CDR3 DNA sequence: TGTGCCAGCAGGAGCAGGGGTATTAATCAGCCCCAGCATTTT. The whole variable domain, filled in from reference TRBV2 and TRBJ1-5, reads EPEVTQTPSHQVTQMGQEVILRCVPISNHLYFYWYRQILGQKVEFLVSFYNNEISEKSEIFDDQFSVERPDGSNFTLKIRSTKLEDSAMYFCASRSRGINQPQHFGDGTRLSIL.

This clone was seen only once. This chain connects TRBV28 to TRBJ1-5; 8 bases map to TRBD1. Germline V gives CDR1 MDHEN, CDR2 SYDVKM. The CDR3 runs to 16 residues. The trim removed 1 base at V and 7 bases at J, leaving 9 bases unmatched. The DNA of the CDR3 is TGTGCCAGCAGTTTATACCGGCAGGGGGCGAGGCAGCCCCAGCATTTT. This gives the protein CASSLYRQGARQPQHF.

The V gene is TRBV4-3, the J gene TRBJ2-1; 10 positions match TRBD2. CDR1 and CDR2 (germline): LGHNA, YSLEER. The CDR3 is 21 amino acids. The J segment lost 2 bases and the V segment lost 0 bases, leaving 16 bases of the junction unmatched. Here the CDR3 DNA reads TGCGCCAGCAGCCAAGATAGCGGGGGGACTTATGTTCTCGCTCCCTACAATGAGCAGTTCTTC. This encodes CASSQDSGGTYVLAPYNEQFF.

V gene TRBV4-3 combines with J gene TRBJ2-2, with TRBD1 matching 10 bases. The CDR3 runs 16 residues. From germline, CDR1 is LGHNA and CDR2 YSLEER. J was trimmed by 7 bases and V by 1 base; bases with no gene match: 6. CDR3 in DNA: TGCGCCAGCAGCCAAGCGCTAGACAGGGGGCGCGGGGAGCTGTTTTTT. Protein sequence: CASSQALDRGRGELFF.

A single count supports this clone. This chain joins TRBV7-2 and TRBJ2-3, with TRBD2 matching over 11 bases. This CDR3 contains 17 residues. Trimming cost V 6 bases and J 0 bases; bases outside gene matches: 8. CDR1 is SGHTA and CDR2 is FQGNSA in the germline V gene. CDR3 DNA: TGTGCCAGCAGTTCAAGCGGGACTAGCGGTAGCACAGATACGCAGTATTTT. Translation: CASSSSGTSGSTDTQYF.

J is TRBJ1-6 and V is TRBV18; D gene unclear. Trimming took 3 bases from V and 0 from J, leaving 9 bases between them. CDR3 length: 16 amino acids. Germline V lookup: CDR1 KGHSH, CDR2 LQKENI. Written as DNA, the CDR3 is TGTGCCAGCTCACCGATAGATCTCTCCTATAATTCACCCCTCCACTTT. Residues: CASSPIDLSYNSPLHF. Full variable domain (rest looked up from reference TRBV18 and TRBJ1-6): NAGVMQNPRHLVRRRGQEARLRCSPMKGHSHVYWYRQLPEEGLKFMVYLQKENIIDESGMPKERFSAEFPKEGPSILRIQQVVRGDSAAYFCASSPIDLSYNSPLHFGNGTRLTVT.